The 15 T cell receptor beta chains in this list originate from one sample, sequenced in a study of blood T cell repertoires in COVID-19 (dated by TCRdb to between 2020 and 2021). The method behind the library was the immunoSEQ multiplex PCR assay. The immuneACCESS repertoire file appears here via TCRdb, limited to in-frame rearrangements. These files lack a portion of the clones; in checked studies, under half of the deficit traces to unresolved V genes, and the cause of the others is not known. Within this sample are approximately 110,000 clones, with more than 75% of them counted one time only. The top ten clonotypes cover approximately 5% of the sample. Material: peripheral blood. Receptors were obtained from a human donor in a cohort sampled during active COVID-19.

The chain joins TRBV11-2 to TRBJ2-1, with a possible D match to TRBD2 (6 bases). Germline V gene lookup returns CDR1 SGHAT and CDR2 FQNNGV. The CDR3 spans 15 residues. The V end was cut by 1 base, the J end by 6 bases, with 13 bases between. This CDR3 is CASSLALAGGNEQFF. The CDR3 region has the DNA TGTGCCAGCAGCTTAGCGCTAGCCGGGGGCAATGAGCAGTTCTTC.

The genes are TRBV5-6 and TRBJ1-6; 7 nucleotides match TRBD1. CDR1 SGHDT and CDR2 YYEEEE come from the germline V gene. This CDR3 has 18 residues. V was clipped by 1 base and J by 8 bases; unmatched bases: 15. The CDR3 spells CASSLSTGAERYDSPLHF. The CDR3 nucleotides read TGTGCCAGCAGCTTGAGTACAGGGGCCGAACGATATGATTCACCCCTCCACTTT.

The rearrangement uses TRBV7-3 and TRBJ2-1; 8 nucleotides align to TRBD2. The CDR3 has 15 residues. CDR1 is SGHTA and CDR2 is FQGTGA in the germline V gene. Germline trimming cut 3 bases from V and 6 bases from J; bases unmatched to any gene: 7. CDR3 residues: CASSLKSGRANEQFF. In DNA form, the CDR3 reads TGTGCCAGCAGCTTGAAGAGCGGGAGAGCCAATGAGCAGTTCTTC.

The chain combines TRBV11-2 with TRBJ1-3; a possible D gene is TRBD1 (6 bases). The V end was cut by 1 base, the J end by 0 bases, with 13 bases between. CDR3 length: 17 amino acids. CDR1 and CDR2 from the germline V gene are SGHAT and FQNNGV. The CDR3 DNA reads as TGTGCCAGCAGCTTAGTTGGGGGGGCCTTCTCTGGAAACACCATATATTTT. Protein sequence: CASSLVGGAFSGNTIYF.

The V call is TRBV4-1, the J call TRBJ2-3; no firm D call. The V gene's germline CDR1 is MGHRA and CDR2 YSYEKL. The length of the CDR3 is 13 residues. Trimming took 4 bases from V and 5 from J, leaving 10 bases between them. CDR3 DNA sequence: TGCGCCAGCAGCCCGCTTCTAGGAGATACGCAGTATTTT. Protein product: CASSPLLGDTQYF.

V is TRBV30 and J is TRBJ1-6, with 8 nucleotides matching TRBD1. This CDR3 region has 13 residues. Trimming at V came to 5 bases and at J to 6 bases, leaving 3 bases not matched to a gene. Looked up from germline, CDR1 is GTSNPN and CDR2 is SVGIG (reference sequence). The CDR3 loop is CAWSGQGNSPLHF. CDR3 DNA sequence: TGTGCCTGGTCCGGACAGGGTAATTCACCCCTCCACTTT. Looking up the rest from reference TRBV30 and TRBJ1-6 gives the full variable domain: SQTIHQWPATLVQPVGSPLSLECTVEGTSNPNLYWYRQAAGRGLQLLFYSVGIGQISSEVPQNLSASRPQDRQFILSSKKLLLSDSGFYLCAWSGQGNSPLHFGNGTRLTVT.

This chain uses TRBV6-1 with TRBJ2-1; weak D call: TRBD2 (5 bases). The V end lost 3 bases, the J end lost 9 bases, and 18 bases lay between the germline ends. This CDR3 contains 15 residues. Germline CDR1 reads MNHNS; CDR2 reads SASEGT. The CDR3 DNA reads TGTGCCAGCAGTGATAGGTTTCGAGCGGTGATTGAGCAGTTCTTC. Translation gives CASSDRFRAVIEQFF.

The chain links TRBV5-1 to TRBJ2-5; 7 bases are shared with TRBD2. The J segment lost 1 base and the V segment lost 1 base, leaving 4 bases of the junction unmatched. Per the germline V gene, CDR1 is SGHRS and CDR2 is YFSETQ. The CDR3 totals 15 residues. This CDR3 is CASSLTGGTQETQYF. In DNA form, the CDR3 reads TGCGCCAGCAGCTTGACGGGAGGTACCCAAGAGACCCAGTACTTC.

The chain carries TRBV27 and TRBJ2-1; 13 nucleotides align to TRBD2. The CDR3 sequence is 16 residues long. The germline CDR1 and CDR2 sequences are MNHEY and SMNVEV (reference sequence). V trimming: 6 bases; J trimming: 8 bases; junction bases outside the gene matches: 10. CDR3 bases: TGTGCCAGCAGCCCACGTGGACTAGCGGGAGAGGATGAGCAGTTCTTC. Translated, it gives CASSPRGLAGEDEQFF.

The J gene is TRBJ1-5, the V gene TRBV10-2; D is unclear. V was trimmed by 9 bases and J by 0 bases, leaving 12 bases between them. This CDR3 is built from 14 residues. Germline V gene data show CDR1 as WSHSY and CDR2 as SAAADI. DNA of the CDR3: TGCGCCAGTCGGGGTTCTGTTAGCAATCAGCCCCAGCATTTT. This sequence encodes CASRGSVSNQPQHF.

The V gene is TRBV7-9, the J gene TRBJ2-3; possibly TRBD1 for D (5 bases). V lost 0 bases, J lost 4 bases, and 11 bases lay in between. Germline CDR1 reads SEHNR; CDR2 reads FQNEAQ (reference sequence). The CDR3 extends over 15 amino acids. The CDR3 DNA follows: TGTGCCAGCAGCTTAGCTCGAGTAGGGGCAGATACGCAGTATTTT. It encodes CASSLARVGADTQYF.

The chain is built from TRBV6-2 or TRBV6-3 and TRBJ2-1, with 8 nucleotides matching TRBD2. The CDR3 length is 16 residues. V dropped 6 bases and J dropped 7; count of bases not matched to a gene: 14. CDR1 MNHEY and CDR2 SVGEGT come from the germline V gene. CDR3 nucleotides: TGTGCCAGCAGGCCTGGAGGTAGCGGGAAGTCAAATGAGCAGTTCTTC. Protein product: CASRPGGSGKSNEQFF.

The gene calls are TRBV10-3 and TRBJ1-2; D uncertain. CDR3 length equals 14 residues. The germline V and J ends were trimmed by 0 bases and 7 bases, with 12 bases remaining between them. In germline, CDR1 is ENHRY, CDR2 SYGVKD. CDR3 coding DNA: TGTGCCATCAGTGAGTCGACGCTGACTTCTGGCTACACCTTC. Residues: CAISESTLTSGYTF.

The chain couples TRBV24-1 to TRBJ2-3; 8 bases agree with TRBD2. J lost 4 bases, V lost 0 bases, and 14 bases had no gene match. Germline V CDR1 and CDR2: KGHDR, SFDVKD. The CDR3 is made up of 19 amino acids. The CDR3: CATSDLGGRTGSGSDTQYF. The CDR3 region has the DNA TGTGCCACCAGTGATTTGGGCGGGAGGACGGGGTCGGGGTCAGATACGCAGTATTTT.

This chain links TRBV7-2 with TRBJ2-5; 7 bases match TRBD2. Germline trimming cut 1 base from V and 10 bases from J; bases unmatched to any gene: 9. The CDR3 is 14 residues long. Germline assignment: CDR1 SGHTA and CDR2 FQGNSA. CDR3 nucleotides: TGTGCCAGCAGCTTAGGCGCAGACCCGGGGGGCCAGTACTTC. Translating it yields CASSLGADPGGQYF. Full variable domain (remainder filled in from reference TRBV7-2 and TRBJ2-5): GAGVSQSPSNKVTEKGKDVELRCDPISGHTALYWYRQSLGQGLEFLIYFQGNSAPDKSGLPSDRFSAERTGGSVSTLTIQRTQQEDSAVYLCASSLGADPGGQYFGPGTRLLVL.